These 31 T cell receptor beta chains were all obtained from the same sample, sequenced in a study of T cells in Graves' hyperthyroidism and ophthalmopathy. Using RNA transcripts as the source, TCR beta CDR3 regions were amplified. Researchers ran a first-round RT-PCR on the TCR CDR3 using the HTBI primer set. TCRdb reprocessed the multiplex PCR reads with MiXCR, giving one entry per CDR3 protein. The data contain about 600,000 distinct CDR3 sequences, around 13% of them seen just once; the ten biggest clones take up approximately 12%. The sample was blood. The receptors were gathered from a woman aged 45-65 years with Graves' ophthalmopathy.

The V call is TRBV30, the J call TRBJ1-5; tentatively, D is TRBD1 (5 bases). The CDR3 extends over 13 amino acids. Germline CDR1 GTSNPN, CDR2 SVGIG (reference sequence). Trimming left V 5 bases short and J 5 bases short, with 13 bases between. In nucleotides, the CDR3 is TGTGCCTGGGGCGTGAAGGGGTATCAGCCCCAGCATTTT. This translates into CAWGVKGYQPQHF.

This clonotype has more than one count but fewer than ten. V usage is TRBV9 and J usage is TRBJ1-6, with D tentatively TRBD1 (6 bases). The CDR3 is made up of 16 amino acids. The V end lost 3 bases, the J end lost 4 bases, and 14 bases lay between the germline ends. Germline lookup yields CDR1 SGDLS and CDR2 YYNGEE. The DNA of the CDR3 is TGTGCCAGCAGCGAGGGGGGAGGGTCGTATAATTCACCCCTCCACTTT. Translated: CASSEGGGSYNSPLHF.

This clonotype was seen many times. The J gene is TRBJ2-1, the V gene TRBV28, with TRBD2 as a possible D gene (6 bases). CDR3 length: 12 amino acids. V was shortened by 6 bases and J by 12 bases, with 15 bases between the two germline ends. The germline V gene encodes CDR1 MDHEN and CDR2 SYDVKM. The CDR3 region is CASRGTLGGQFF. The CDR3 DNA reads TGTGCCAGCAGGGGGACCCTCGGGGGGCAGTTCTTC.

The table lists this clonotype with a few counts. The CDR3 reads CSVPDRGNTEAFF. The CDR3 DNA reads as TGCAGTGTCCCGGACAGGGGGAACACTGAAGCTTTCTTT. The rearrangement links TRBV20-1 to TRBJ1-1; 9 nucleotides line up with TRBD1. This CDR3 spans 13 amino acids. Germline V gene data show CDR1 as DFQATT and CDR2 as SNEGSKA (reference sequence). With 7 bases clipped from V and 1 base from J, the junction kept 4 bases outside the gene matches.

This clonotype was recorded many times. The chain is built from TRBV12-3 or TRBV12-4 and TRBJ2-3; 8 bases fit TRBD1. V trimming: 6 bases; J trimming: 3 bases; junction bases outside the gene matches: 14. The CDR3 spans 17 residues. CDR3 nucleotide sequence: TGTGCCAGCAGGGGGGCAGGGGGCAGAGAAAGGACAGATACGCAGTATTTT. Encoded protein: CASRGAGGRERTDTQYF.

The table lists this clonotype with many counts. J is TRBJ2-7 and V is TRBV5-1, with D perhaps TRBD2 (6 bases). V was shortened by 4 bases and J by 3 bases, with 17 bases between the two germline ends. Germline V gene sequence: CDR1 SGHRS, CDR2 YFSETQ. The CDR3 runs 15 residues. CDR3 DNA sequence: TGCGCCAGCAGCCCCCCGGGAGTACCTTTCTACGAGCAGTACTTC. Translating gives CASSPPGVPFYEQYF.

The CDR3 DNA is TGCAGCGTTGTAGCGGGGGGTTCCGGGCTTTCGGAGACCCAGTACTTC. Translated: CSVVAGGSGLSETQYF. The chain carries TRBV29-1 and TRBJ2-5, with 10 bases aligning to TRBD2. CDR1 is SQVTM and CDR2 is ANQGSEA in the germline V gene. V gave up 4 bases and J gave up 5 bases; unmatched junction bases: 13. The CDR3 totals 16 residues.

This clonotype has more than one count but fewer than ten. The chain is built from TRBV6-2 or TRBV6-3 and TRBJ2-7; 14 positions agree with TRBD2. The V and J ends lost 7 bases and 6 bases, in that order; junction bases with no gene match: 5. This CDR3 comprises 14 residues. Germline loops: CDR1 MNHEY, CDR2 SVGEGT. The CDR3 loop is CASTQGTSGGEQYF. CDR3 coding DNA: TGTGCCAGCACCCAGGGGACTAGCGGGGGCGAGCAGTACTTC.

About this clonotype: This may arise from a read error, as a much more abundant clone is one base away. The V gene is TRBV6-1, the J gene TRBJ1-5; D call uncertain. CDR1 is MNHNS and CDR2 is SASEGT in the germline V gene. This CDR3 region has 16 residues. Trimming removed 7 bases from V and 3 bases from J, with 19 bases in between. The CDR3 DNA reads as TGTGCCAGCACCTATGGGGAGGTGACAACCAATCAGCCCCAGCATTTT. Translation gives CASTYGEVTTNQPQHF.

This clonotype was detected many times. The rearrangement links TRBV2 to TRBJ2-7; 9 nucleotides align to TRBD1. Germline assignment: CDR1 SNHLY and CDR2 FYNNEI. With V trimmed by 6 bases and J by 2 bases, 2 bases remained unmatched. CDR3 length: 13 amino acids. CDR3 nucleotide sequence: TGTGCCAGCAGGCGGACAGGGGCCTACGAGCAGTACTTC. Amino acids: CASRRTGAYEQYF. Supplemented by reference TRBV2 and TRBJ2-7, the full variable domain reads EPEVTQTPSHQVTQMGQEVILRCVPISNHLYFYWYRQILGQKVEFLVSFYNNEISEKSEIFDDQFSVERPDGSNFTLKIRSTKLEDSAMYFCASRRTGAYEQYFGPGTRLTVT.

In its sample, this clonotype was seen many times. The chain links TRBV13 to TRBJ2-4, with TRBD2 matching 10 bases. V shed 5 bases and J 7 bases; nucleotides not matched to a gene: 2. Per the germline V gene, CDR1 is PRHDT and CDR2 is FYEKMQ (reference sequence). This CDR3 is 13 amino acids long. CDR3 sequence: CASSLAGENIQYF. The CDR3 nucleotides are TGTGCCAGCAGCCTAGCGGGAGAGAACATTCAGTACTTC.

In its sample, this clonotype was seen many times. The chain has TRBV12-3 or TRBV12-4 and TRBJ2-5; D possibly corresponds to TRBD1 (6 bases). This CDR3 spans 15 amino acids. V lost 2 bases and J lost 1, with 11 bases in between. The CDR3 protein is CASSLRAGAQETQYF. The CDR3 bases are TGTGCCAGCAGTTTAAGGGCAGGGGCCCAAGAGACCCAGTACTTC.

The chain carries TRBV6-1 and TRBJ2-6, with D perhaps TRBD1 (6 bases). Between the trimmed V and J ends, which lost 3 bases and 0 bases, there was a span of 18 bases. Germline V gene data show CDR1 as MNHNS and CDR2 as SASEGT. The CDR3 has 19 residues. The CDR3 DNA is TGTGCCAGCAGTGAGTTAGGAACAGGGATGGGCTCTGGGGCCAACGTCCTGACTTTC. It specifies CASSELGTGMGSGANVLTF.

This clonotype was counted ten times or more. The chain carries TRBV27 and TRBJ2-2; D unresolved. Germline CDR1 MNHEY, CDR2 SMNVEV (reference sequence). The CDR3 runs 16 residues. Deletions cut 5 bases from V and 2 bases from J, with 15 bases between. Here the CDR3 reads CASSPLGRYNTGELFF. CDR3 in DNA: TGTGCCAGCAGTCCCTTAGGTAGATACAACACCGGGGAGCTGTTTTTT.

This clonotype was found many times. The DNA for the CDR3 is TGTGCCACCAGCAGAGGGGTTGGGATCGATACTGAAGCTTTCTTT. Its translation is CATSRGVGIDTEAFF. V usage is TRBV15 and J usage is TRBJ1-1; no clear D. Per the germline V gene, CDR1 is LNHNV and CDR2 is YYDKDF (reference sequence). V lost 1 base to trimming and J lost 5 bases, with 14 bases between them. This CDR3 has 15 amino acids.

The rearrangement links TRBV9 to TRBJ2-1; TRBD2 matches at 7 bases. The CDR3 sequence is 15 residues long. Trimming at V came to 0 bases and at J to 4 bases, leaving 4 bases not matched to a gene. Germline CDR1 and CDR2: SGDLS and YYNGEE. The CDR3 nucleotides read TGTGCCAGCAGCGTAGACGGGAGGAAGTACAATGAGCAGTTCTTC. Its protein is CASSVDGRKYNEQFF.

The table lists this clonotype with many counts. The chain has TRBV2 and TRBJ2-6, with a possible D match to TRBD1 (5 bases). Trimming pared 10 bases from V and 0 bases from J, leaving 10 bases between. Germline CDR1 SNHLY, CDR2 FYNNEI. The CDR3 is 14 amino acids. CDR3 nucleotides: TGTGCCACGCATAGGGGCTCTGGGGCCAACGTCCTGACTTTC. This sequence encodes CATHRGSGANVLTF.

This rearrangement joins TRBV12-3 or TRBV12-4 to TRBJ2-1; possibly TRBD1 or TRBD2 for D (5 bases each). Trimming stripped 1 base from V and 8 bases from J, with 9 bases between. The CDR3 runs to 13 residues. The CDR3: CASSLVLGDEQFF. CDR3 sequence (DNA): TGTGCCAGCAGTTTAGTTCTGGGGGATGAGCAGTTCTTC.

The chain employs TRBV12-3 or TRBV12-4 and TRBJ1-5; 11 bases align to TRBD1. V was clipped by 6 bases and J by 4 bases; unmatched bases: 5. There are 15 residues in the CDR3. CDR3 in amino acids: CASRSDRGRNQPQHF. The CDR3, as DNA: TGTGCCAGCAGGTCGGACAGGGGGCGGAATCAGCCCCAGCATTTT.

A few counts support this clonotype. The V call is TRBV2, the J call TRBJ2-2; the D gene could be TRBD1 or TRBD2 (5 bases each). The germline CDR1 and CDR2 sequences are SNHLY and FYNNEI. The CDR3 totals 17 residues. The germline V and J ends were trimmed by 0 bases and 1 base, with 12 bases remaining between them. This CDR3 is CASSEAMGDLNTGELFF. As DNA, the CDR3 is TGTGCCAGCAGTGAAGCGATGGGGGACCTGAACACCGGGGAGCTGTTTTTT. Looking up the rest from reference TRBV2 and TRBJ2-2 gives the full variable domain: EPEVTQTPSHQVTQMGQEVILRCVPISNHLYFYWYRQILGQKVEFLVSFYNNEISEKSEIFDDQFSVERPDGSNFTLKIRSTKLEDSAMYFCASSEAMGDLNTGELFFGEGSRLTVL.

The DNA for the CDR3 is TGTGCCACCAGTGCCCCGTCCTCCGGGACTAGGGGCTCCTACGAGCAGTACTTC. Protein: CATSAPSSGTRGSYEQYF. This sequence joins TRBV24-1 and TRBJ2-7; 8 positions agree with TRBD2. The CDR3 is 18 residues long. Per germline, CDR1 KGHDR and CDR2 SFDVKD. V lost 5 bases, J lost 0 bases, and 14 bases stayed unmatched.

The table lists this clonotype with many counts. The chain recombines TRBV3-1 with TRBJ1-1; D is uncertain. The germline V gene has CDR1 LGHDT and CDR2 YNNKEL (reference sequence). V dropped 3 bases and J dropped 0 bases, with 11 bases sitting between them. This CDR3 region has 15 residues. The CDR3 nucleotides read TGTGCCAGCAGCCACTACGGCGGGATGAACACTGAAGCTTTCTTT. Its translation: CASSHYGGMNTEAFF.

This clonotype turned up a few times. V usage is TRBV27 and J usage is TRBJ2-4; D gene uncertain. Germline V CDR1 and CDR2: MNHEY, SMNVEV (reference sequence). Trimming took 8 bases from V and 0 from J, leaving 14 bases between them. This CDR3 spans 15 amino acids. Here the CDR3 reads CASRALGIAKNIQYF. The CDR3, as DNA: TGTGCCAGCCGCGCTCTAGGGATAGCCAAAAACATTCAGTACTTC.

This clonotype was observed at least ten times. The V call is TRBV27, the J call TRBJ2-7; D may correspond to TRBD1 or TRBD2 (5 bases each). The CDR3 sequence is 15 residues long. The V gene lost 5 bases and the J gene lost 7 bases, with 21 bases spanning the gap. CDR1 is MNHEY and CDR2 is SMNVEV in the germline V gene (reference sequence). The CDR3 sequence is CASSPTGTAVGEQYF. The CDR3 region has the DNA TGTGCCAGCAGTCCAACCGGGACGGCCGTAGGTGAGCAGTACTTC.

This clonotype showed up many times. The V call is TRBV18, the J call TRBJ2-6; the D is unclear. CDR1 KGHSH and CDR2 LQKENI come from the germline V gene. V was shortened by 0 bases and J by 4 bases, with 4 bases between the two germline ends. The CDR3 has 14 residues. As DNA, the CDR3 is TGTGCCAGCTCACCACCGACCGGGGCCAACGTCCTGACTTTC. Encoded protein: CASSPPTGANVLTF.

This clonotype has a count of ten or more. The genes are TRBV28 and TRBJ1-5; perhaps TRBD1 as D (5 bases). The CDR3 contains 16 residues. The V end lost 4 bases, the J end lost 6 bases, and 19 bases lay between the germline ends. Looked up from germline, CDR1 is MDHEN and CDR2 is SYDVKM. CDR3 nucleotide sequence: TGTGCCAGCAGTTCCTTCGGGGCAGGGAGGGGTCAGCCCCAGCATTTT. It yields the protein CASSSFGAGRGQPQHF.

At least ten counts were recorded for this clonotype. The chain links TRBV28 to TRBJ2-3; no reliable D call. V lost 8 bases to trimming and J lost 2 bases, with 8 bases between them. CDR1 is MDHEN, CDR2 SYDVKM, per germline. This CDR3 is 12 amino acids long. CDR3 sequence reads: CASDSTTDTQYF. DNA of the CDR3: TGTGCCAGCGACTCGACCACAGATACGCAGTATTTT.

This clonotype was counted many times. This chain joins TRBV11-3 and TRBJ2-1, with 14 bases aligning to TRBD2. Germline values: CDR1 SGHNT, CDR2 YENEEA. V trimming: 1 base; J trimming: 9 bases; junction bases outside the gene matches: 11. This CDR3 region has 18 residues. The DNA of the CDR3 is TGTGCCAGCAGCTTAGCCCTTTCGACTAGCGGGAGGGTGAGTGAGCAGTTCTTC. Encoded protein: CASSLALSTSGRVSEQFF. Combining the CDR3 with reference TRBV11-3 and TRBJ2-1 gives the whole variable domain EAGVVQSPRYKIIEKKQPVAFWCNPISGHNTLYWYLQNLGQGPELLIRYENEEAVDDSQLPKDRFSAERLKGVDSTLKIQPAELGDSAVYLCASSLALSTSGRVSEQFFGPGTRLTVL.

This clonotype was found many times. The chain uses TRBV28 and TRBJ2-2; 11 bases align to TRBD2. Germline V CDR1 and CDR2: MDHEN, SYDVKM. CDR3 size: 16 residues. Trimming at V came to 7 bases and at J to 6 bases, leaving 10 bases not matched to a gene. The CDR3 reads CASTGTSGSIPGELFF. CDR3 nucleotides: TGTGCCAGCACCGGGACTAGCGGAAGTATACCCGGGGAGCTGTTTTTT.

The chain carries TRBV5-1 and TRBJ2-1; 14 positions agree with TRBD2. This CDR3 is built from 17 residues. Trimming cost V 2 bases and J 2 bases; bases outside gene matches: 3. From germline, CDR1 is SGHRS and CDR2 YFSETQ. The CDR3 DNA reads as TGCGCCAGCAGCTTCGGGACTAGCGGGGGAACCTACAATGAGCAGTTCTTC. It specifies CASSFGTSGGTYNEQFF.

The chain employs TRBV3-1 and TRBJ2-1, with TRBD2 matching over 11 bases. Unmatched junction bases numbered 3, after V lost 6 bases and J lost 5 bases. The CDR3 extends over 14 amino acids. Per the germline V gene, CDR1 is LGHDT and CDR2 is YNNKEL (reference sequence). CDR3 in amino acids: CASRLAGEHNEQFF. The CDR3 DNA sequence: TGTGCCAGCAGACTAGCGGGAGAGCACAATGAGCAGTTCTTC.